One T cell receptor (beta chain) is described in this entry. Produced via immunoSEQ multiplex PCR; TCRdb's table is partial and in-frame only. This table holds 34,000 or so clones, roughly four fifths found once. This sample is drawn from a study of preoperative IRX-2 immunotherapy in early breast cancer. V gave up 4 bases and J gave up 7 bases; unmatched junction bases: 4. CDR3 size: 13 residues. CDR1 is GTSNPN, CDR2 SVGIG, per germline (reference sequence). The treatment was: preoperative locoregional IRX-2 cytokine immunotherapy. Patients received preoperative, locoregional IRX-2 cytokine immunotherapy in a phase Ib study.

Sequencing used lymph node tissue, obtained from a patient treated with IRX-2 immunotherapy. The TCR originated in a human donor with breast cancer. The V gene is TRBV30, the J gene TRBJ1-6; 7 bases line up with TRBD1. The CDR3 DNA is TGTGCCTGGACCGGGACAGAGAATTCACCCCTCCACTTT. Translating gives CAWTGTENSPLHF.